These 5 T cell receptor beta chains were all obtained from the same sample, sequenced in a study of cytomegalovirus exposure and HLA in healthy donors. Assay: immunoSEQ multiplex PCR; the TCRdb copy retains only in-frame clones and omits some. The sample has about 200,000 clones; over 75% are singletons. Sequenced: PBMCs. These receptors all stem from a young woman in good health and CMV-seropositive.

The V gene is TRBV5-1, the J gene TRBJ2-7, with 9 positions matching TRBD1. Germline trimming cut 0 bases from V and 6 bases from J; bases unmatched to any gene: 7. Germline CDR1 is SGHRS and CDR2 is YFSETQ. The CDR3 contains 15 residues. CDR3 sequence: CASSLETGGDSEQYF. The CDR3 region has the DNA TGCGCCAGCAGCTTGGAGACAGGGGGGGACAGCGAGCAGTACTTC.

This clone was detected only a few times. This chain joins TRBV6-6 and TRBJ1-4; TRBD1 agrees at 8 bases. The CDR3 consists of 14 residues. Germline CDR1 and CDR2: MNHNY and SVGAGI (reference sequence). With V trimmed by 8 bases and J by 7 bases, 9 bases remained unmatched. CDR3 in amino acids: CASGDRGMGEKLFF. Here the CDR3 DNA reads TGTGCCAGCGGCGACAGGGGAATGGGTGAAAAACTGTTTTTT.

V is TRBV6-5 and J is TRBJ2-2; D unresolved. CDR1 is MNHEY and CDR2 is SVGAGI in the germline V gene. Trimming left V 0 bases short and J 3 bases short, with 5 bases between. The CDR3 spans 14 residues. In DNA, the CDR3 is TGTGCCAGCAGTTACTCCCCAGACACCGGGGAGCTGTTTTTT. The encoded protein is CASSYSPDTGELFF.

The gene calls are TRBV30 and TRBJ2-2; the D gene is possibly TRBD2 (5 bases). This CDR3 has 13 residues. The V and J ends lost 2 bases and 6 bases respectively, with 10 bases between them. Germline CDR1 reads GTSNPN; CDR2 reads SVGIG (reference sequence). This CDR3 reads CAWSSGHAGELFF. The DNA of the CDR3 is TGTGCCTGGAGTAGCGGTCACGCCGGGGAGCTGTTTTTT.

This clone appeared a single time. This chain links TRBV15 with TRBJ2-7, with 7 bases lining up with TRBD1. The CDR3 is 16 residues long. V lost 1 base, J lost 7 bases, and 13 bases stayed unmatched. Germline-derived CDR1 and CDR2 are LNHNV and YYDKDF (reference sequence). The CDR3 reads CATSRARRQGLGEQYF. CDR3 DNA sequence: TGTGCCACCAGCAGAGCCAGAAGACAGGGATTGGGGGAGCAGTACTTC. Variable domain in full (rest from reference TRBV15 and TRBJ2-7): DAMVIQNPRYQVTQFGKPVTLSCSQTLNHNVMYWYQQKSSQAPKLLFHYYDKDFNNEADTPDNFQSRRPNTSFCFLDIRSPGLGDTAMYLCATSRARRQGLGEQYFGPGTRLTVT.